A selection of T cell receptor beta chains follows, all from one sample in a study of T cells in Graves' hyperthyroidism and ophthalmopathy. Via MiXCR, TCRdb re-called the multiplex PCR reads, giving one row per CDR3 protein. The table records some 460,000 distinct CDR3 sequences, around 14% of them present only once. The specimen was blood. These receptors were taken from a woman between 18 and 30 years old with Graves' hyperthyroidism. CDR3s include the opening cysteine and the closing phenylalanine or tryptophan. The order of the fields is CDR3 DNA, CDR3 protein, V gene, clone size, J gene, CDR3 length, D gene. D genes are given only for firm matches. Size tells how often a clone was seen (once, few, many) or the class of an expanded clone, and some rows leave it out.

CDR3 DNA: TGCGCCAGCTCACGGGGCAGCTCCTACAATGAGCAGTTCTTC
CDR3 protein: CASSRGSSYNEQFF
V gene: TRBV5-1
clone size: many
J gene: TRBJ2-1
CDR3 length: 14
D gene: -

CDR3 DNA: TGTGCCAGCAGCTTTCGGACAGAGAATTCACCCCTCCACTTT
CDR3 protein: CASSFRTENSPLHF
V gene: TRBV3-1
clone size: many
J gene: TRBJ1-6
CDR3 length: 14
D gene: -

CDR3 DNA: TGTGCCAGCAGTGACCATGGGGCAGATACGCAGTATTTT
CDR3 protein: CASSDHGADTQYF
V gene: TRBV6-2/TRBV6-3
clone size: few
J gene: TRBJ2-3
CDR3 length: 13
D gene: -

CDR3 DNA: TGTGCCAGTAGTATGTGGGGGGGGGGAAACATTCAGTACTTC
CDR3 protein: CASSMWGGGNIQYF
V gene: TRBV19
clone size: -
J gene: TRBJ2-4
CDR3 length: 14
D gene: TRBD2

CDR3 DNA: TGTGCCAGCAACCGGGACAGGAGTGGCTACGAGCAGTACTTC
CDR3 protein: CASNRDRSGYEQYF
V gene: TRBV2
clone size: many
J gene: TRBJ2-7
CDR3 length: 14
D gene: TRBD1

CDR3 DNA: TGTGCCAGCAGTTTATCCGCAGCGGGCGCAGCCGGGGATACGCAGTATTTT
CDR3 protein: CASSLSAAGAAGDTQYF
V gene: TRBV28
clone size: many
J gene: TRBJ2-3
CDR3 length: 17
D gene: -

CDR3 DNA: TGTGCCAGCGCCCCACGGACAGGGCGGAACTATGGCTACACCTTC
CDR3 protein: CASAPRTGRNYGYTF
V gene: TRBV7-8
clone size: few
J gene: TRBJ1-2
CDR3 length: 15
D gene: TRBD1

CDR3 DNA: TGCAGTGCCGGGACAGGGGGTAATCAGCCCCAGCATTTT
CDR3 protein: CSAGTGGNQPQHF
V gene: TRBV20-1
clone size: many
J gene: TRBJ1-5
CDR3 length: 13
D gene: TRBD1

CDR3 DNA: TGCGCCAGCAGCCAAGATCGACAGGGAATATCTGGCTACACCTTC
CDR3 protein: CASSQDRQGISGYTF
V gene: TRBV4-1
clone size: many
J gene: TRBJ1-2
CDR3 length: 15
D gene: TRBD1

CDR3 DNA: TGTGCCATCAGTGGGACAGCTAATCAGCCCCAGCATTTT
CDR3 protein: CAISGTANQPQHF
V gene: TRBV10-3
clone size: -
J gene: TRBJ1-5
CDR3 length: 13
D gene: -

CDR3 DNA: TGTGCCAGTAGTATAGACGACAGGATTAACTACAATGAGCAGTTCTTC
CDR3 protein: CASSIDDRINYNEQFF
V gene: TRBV19
clone size: -
J gene: TRBJ2-1
CDR3 length: 16
D gene: -

CDR3 DNA: TGTGCCAGCAGTTTAGCGCAAGGGCACGAGCAGTTCTTC
CDR3 protein: CASSLAQGHEQFF
V gene: TRBV12-3/TRBV12-4
clone size: few
J gene: TRBJ2-1
CDR3 length: 13
D gene: -

CDR3 DNA: TGTGCCAGTAGTATGGCGACTAGCGGAAGCTACGAGCAGTACTTC
CDR3 protein: CASSMATSGSYEQYF
V gene: TRBV19
clone size: -
J gene: TRBJ2-7
CDR3 length: 15
D gene: TRBD2

CDR3 DNA: TGCAGCGTCCGAGGGACTAGCGGGGGGACCGGGGAGCTGTTTTTT
CDR3 protein: CSVRGTSGGTGELFF
V gene: TRBV29-1
clone size: many
J gene: TRBJ2-2
CDR3 length: 15
D gene: TRBD2

CDR3 DNA: TGTGCCAGCAGCTTAGGGACAGAGTCTCGGGGCTACACCTTC
CDR3 protein: CASSLGTESRGYTF
V gene: TRBV7-8
clone size: few
J gene: TRBJ1-2
CDR3 length: 14
D gene: -

CDR3 DNA: TGTGCCAGCAGTCCTCCGACAGGGACCTACGAGCAGTACTTC
CDR3 protein: CASSPPTGTYEQYF
V gene: TRBV28
clone size: many
J gene: TRBJ2-7
CDR3 length: 14
D gene: TRBD1

CDR3 DNA: TGTGCCAGCAGTTTATTACTAGCGAGAAATGAGCAGTTCTTC
CDR3 protein: CASSLLLARNEQFF
V gene: TRBV27
clone size: once
J gene: TRBJ2-1
CDR3 length: 14
D gene: TRBD2

CDR3 DNA: TGTGCCAGCAGCGCGACCTACGAGCAGTACTTC
CDR3 protein: CASSATYEQYF
V gene: TRBV7-9
clone size: many
J gene: TRBJ2-7
CDR3 length: 11
D gene: -

CDR3 DNA: TGTGCCAGCAGGGGAAACGGGGGGACCGCCTACAATGAGCAGTTCTTC
CDR3 protein: CASRGNGGTAYNEQFF
V gene: TRBV3-1
clone size: few
J gene: TRBJ2-1
CDR3 length: 16
D gene: TRBD2

CDR3 DNA: TGTGCCAGCAGCTTGTACCCCGACGCGGGTGAAGCTTTCTTT
CDR3 protein: CASSLYPDAGEAFF
V gene: TRBV5-5
clone size: many
J gene: TRBJ1-1
CDR3 length: 14
D gene: -

CDR3 DNA: TGTGCCAGCAGTTTAGCGGGGGTTTCAGGTACGCAGTATTTT
CDR3 protein: CASSLAGVSGTQYF
V gene: TRBV12-3/TRBV12-4
clone size: few
J gene: TRBJ2-3
CDR3 length: 14
D gene: -

CDR3 DNA: TGCGCCAGCAGTGACTCTAGAGCTAGCGGGAGTAAGTACAATGAGCAGTTCTTC
CDR3 protein: CASSDSRASGSKYNEQFF
V gene: TRBV10-2
clone size: -
J gene: TRBJ2-1
CDR3 length: 18
D gene: TRBD2

CDR3 DNA: TGTGCCAGCAGCCGAGGGACTAGCACCGGGGAGCTGTTTTTT
CDR3 protein: CASSRGTSTGELFF
V gene: TRBV5-4
clone size: -
J gene: TRBJ2-2
CDR3 length: 14
D gene: TRBD2

CDR3 DNA: TGTGCCAGCAGCTCCTTGACTAGCGGGGGAAACATTCAGTACTTC
CDR3 protein: CASSSLTSGGNIQYF
V gene: TRBV12-3/TRBV12-4
clone size: -
J gene: TRBJ2-4
CDR3 length: 15
D gene: TRBD2

CDR3 DNA: TGCAGTGCTACCATCCTAGCGGGACCGCCCCCGTTCTTC
CDR3 protein: CSATILAGPPPFF
V gene: TRBV20-1
clone size: many
J gene: TRBJ2-1
CDR3 length: 13
D gene: TRBD2

CDR3 DNA: TGCAGTGCTAGACCCGGGCCTGAAAGATCCGAGCAGTACTTC
CDR3 protein: CSARPGPERSEQYF
V gene: TRBV20-1
clone size: many
J gene: TRBJ2-7
CDR3 length: 14
D gene: -

CDR3 DNA: TGCGCCAGCAGCTTGGGGCAGAGAAACATCGCTCAGTACTTC
CDR3 protein: CASSLGQRNIAQYF
V gene: TRBV5-1
clone size: many
J gene: TRBJ2-4
CDR3 length: 14
D gene: -

CDR3 DNA: TGTGCCAGCAGCTTACTGCGACAAGCCTACGAGCAGTACTTC
CDR3 protein: CASSLLRQAYEQYF
V gene: TRBV11-2
clone size: few
J gene: TRBJ2-7
CDR3 length: 14
D gene: -

CDR3 DNA: TGTGCCAGCAGCACCCACTCGAACACCGGGGAGCTGTTTTTT
CDR3 protein: CASSTHSNTGELFF
V gene: TRBV9
clone size: -
J gene: TRBJ2-2
CDR3 length: 14
D gene: -

CDR3 DNA: TGTGCCAGCAGTACTTTTGGGGTGGGAGGCGATCGTGGTGAGCAGTTCTTC
CDR3 protein: CASSTFGVGGDRGEQFF
V gene: TRBV7-9
clone size: -
J gene: TRBJ2-1
CDR3 length: 17
D gene: -

CDR3 DNA: TGTGCCAGCAGCCCCTCGGGGGTCTCTGGAAACACCATATATTTT
CDR3 protein: CASSPSGVSGNTIYF
V gene: TRBV3-1
clone size: -
J gene: TRBJ1-3
CDR3 length: 15
D gene: -

CDR3 DNA: TGTGCCAGCAGCCCAGAGAGAGCCAGCTCCTACGAGCAGTACTTC
CDR3 protein: CASSPERASSYEQYF
V gene: TRBV7-6
clone size: -
J gene: TRBJ2-7
CDR3 length: 15
D gene: -

CDR3 DNA: TGTGCCACGACCGGGGTCCGGCAGCCCCAGCATTTT
CDR3 protein: CATTGVRQPQHF
V gene: TRBV28
clone size: many
J gene: TRBJ1-5
CDR3 length: 12
D gene: -

CDR3 DNA: TGTGCCAGCATGTCCTATAATTCACCCCTCCACTTT
CDR3 protein: CASMSYNSPLHF
V gene: TRBV27
clone size: few
J gene: TRBJ1-6
CDR3 length: 12
D gene: -

CDR3 DNA: TGCGCCAGCAGCTTATATAACAGGGTCGTCACCGGGGAGCTGTTTTTT
CDR3 protein: CASSLYNRVVTGELFF
V gene: TRBV5-1
clone size: few
J gene: TRBJ2-2
CDR3 length: 16
D gene: -

CDR3 DNA: TGTGCCGTACAGGGATACACTGAAGCTTTCTTT
CDR3 protein: CAVQGYTEAFF
V gene: TRBV10-3
clone size: many
J gene: TRBJ1-1
CDR3 length: 11
D gene: -

CDR3 DNA: TGTGCCAGCAGCCAAGAGGGGGGCCCTGGGGGCTACACCTTC
CDR3 protein: CASSQEGGPGGYTF
V gene: TRBV3-1
clone size: many
J gene: TRBJ1-2
CDR3 length: 14
D gene: -

CDR3 DNA: TGTGCCAGCAGCTTAAGGGTGGACGGGGCAGGGCGATCACCCCTCCACTTT
CDR3 protein: CASSLRVDGAGRSPLHF
V gene: TRBV11-2
clone size: -
J gene: TRBJ1-6
CDR3 length: 17
D gene: -

CDR3 DNA: TGTGCCAGCAGTTCCGGTGGGGGGGGCGCTGAAGCTTTCTTT
CDR3 protein: CASSSGGGGAEAFF
V gene: TRBV11-1
clone size: many
J gene: TRBJ1-1
CDR3 length: 14
D gene: -

CDR3 DNA: TGTGCCAGCATCGGGGACAGGGGGTCCACCATGGGGCAGTACTTC
CDR3 protein: CASIGDRGSTMGQYF
V gene: TRBV27
clone size: many
J gene: TRBJ2-7
CDR3 length: 15
D gene: TRBD1